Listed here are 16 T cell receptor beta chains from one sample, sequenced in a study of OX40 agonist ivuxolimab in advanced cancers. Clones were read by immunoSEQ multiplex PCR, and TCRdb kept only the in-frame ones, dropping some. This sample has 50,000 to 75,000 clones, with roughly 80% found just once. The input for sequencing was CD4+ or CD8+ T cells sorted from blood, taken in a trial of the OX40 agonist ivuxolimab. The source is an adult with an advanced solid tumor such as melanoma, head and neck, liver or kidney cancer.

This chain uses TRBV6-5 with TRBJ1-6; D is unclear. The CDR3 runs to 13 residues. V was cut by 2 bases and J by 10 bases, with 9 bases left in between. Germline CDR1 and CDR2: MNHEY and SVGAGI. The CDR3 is CASSYSEGSPLHF. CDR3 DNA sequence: TGTGCCAGCAGTTACAGCGAGGGATCACCCCTCCACTTT.

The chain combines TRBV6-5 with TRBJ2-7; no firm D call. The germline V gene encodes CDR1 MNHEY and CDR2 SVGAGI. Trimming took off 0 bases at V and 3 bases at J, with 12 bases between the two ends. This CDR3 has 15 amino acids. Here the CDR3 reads CASSYSPVENYEQYF. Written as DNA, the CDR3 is TGTGCCAGCAGTTACTCCCCGGTAGAAAACTACGAGCAGTACTTC.

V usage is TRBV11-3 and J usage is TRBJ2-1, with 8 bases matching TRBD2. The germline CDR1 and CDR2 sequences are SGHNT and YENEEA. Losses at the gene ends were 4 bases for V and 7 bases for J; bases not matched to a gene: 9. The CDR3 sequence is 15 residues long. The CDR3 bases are TGTGCCAGCAGCTCGGCCGGGGGGGTTTGGAATGAGCAGTTCTTC. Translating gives CASSSAGGVWNEQFF.

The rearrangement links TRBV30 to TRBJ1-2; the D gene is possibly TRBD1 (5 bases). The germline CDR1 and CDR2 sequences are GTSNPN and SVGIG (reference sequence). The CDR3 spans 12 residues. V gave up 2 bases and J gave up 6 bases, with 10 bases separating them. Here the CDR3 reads CAWSKRGDGYTF. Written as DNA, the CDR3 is TGTGCCTGGAGTAAGAGGGGAGATGGCTACACCTTC.

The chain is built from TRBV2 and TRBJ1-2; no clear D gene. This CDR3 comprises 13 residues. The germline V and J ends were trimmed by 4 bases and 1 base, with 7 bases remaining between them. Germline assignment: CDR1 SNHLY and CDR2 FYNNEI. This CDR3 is CASSGQLNYGYTF. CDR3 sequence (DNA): TGTGCCAGCAGTGGGCAGCTTAACTATGGCTACACCTTC. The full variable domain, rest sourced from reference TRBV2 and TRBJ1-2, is EPEVTQTPSHQVTQMGQEVILRCVPISNHLYFYWYRQILGQKVEFLVSFYNNEISEKSEIFDDQFSVERPDGSNFTLKIRSTKLEDSAMYFCASSGQLNYGYTFGSGTRLTVV.

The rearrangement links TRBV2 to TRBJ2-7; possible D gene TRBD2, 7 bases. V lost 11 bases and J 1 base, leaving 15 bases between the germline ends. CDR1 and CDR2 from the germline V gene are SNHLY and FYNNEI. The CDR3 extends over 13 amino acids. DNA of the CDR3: TGTGCCGAAGGGGGGGGGAAATCCTACGAGCAGTACTTC. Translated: CAEGGGKSYEQYF.

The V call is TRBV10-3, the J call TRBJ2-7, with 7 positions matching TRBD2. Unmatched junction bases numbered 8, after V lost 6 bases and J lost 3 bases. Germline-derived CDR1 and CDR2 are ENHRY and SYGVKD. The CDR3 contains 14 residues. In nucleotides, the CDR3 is TGTGCCATCAGGCCTAGCGGCCAATTCTACGAGCAGTACTTC. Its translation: CAIRPSGQFYEQYF.

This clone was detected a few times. CDR3 coding DNA: TGTGCCAGCAGCCTCACGGTAACACGGGACACAGAGTTCTTC. Residues: CASSLTVTRDTEFF. The rearrangement uses TRBV7-3 and TRBJ2-1; possibly TRBD1 for D (6 bases). This CDR3 comprises 14 residues. With 5 bases removed from V and 14 bases from J, the gap between germline ends came to 22 bases. The germline CDR1 and CDR2 sequences are SGHTA and FQGTGA.

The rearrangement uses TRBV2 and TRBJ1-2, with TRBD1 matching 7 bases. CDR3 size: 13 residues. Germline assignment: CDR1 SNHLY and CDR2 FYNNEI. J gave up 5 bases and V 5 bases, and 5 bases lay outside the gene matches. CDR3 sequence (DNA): TGTGCCAGCAGTTATGACAGGGATTATGGCTACACCTTC. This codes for CASSYDRDYGYTF. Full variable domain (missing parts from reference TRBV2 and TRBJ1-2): EPEVTQTPSHQVTQMGQEVILRCVPISNHLYFYWYRQILGQKVEFLVSFYNNEISEKSEIFDDQFSVERPDGSNFTLKIRSTKLEDSAMYFCASSYDRDYGYTFGSGTRLTVV.

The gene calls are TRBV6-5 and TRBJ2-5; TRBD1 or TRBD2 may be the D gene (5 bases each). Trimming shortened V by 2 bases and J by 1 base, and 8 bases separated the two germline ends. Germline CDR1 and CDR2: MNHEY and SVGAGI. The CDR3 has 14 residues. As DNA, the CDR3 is TGTGCCAGCAGTTACAGGGGACCCCAAGAGACCCAGTACTTC. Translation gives CASSYRGPQETQYF.

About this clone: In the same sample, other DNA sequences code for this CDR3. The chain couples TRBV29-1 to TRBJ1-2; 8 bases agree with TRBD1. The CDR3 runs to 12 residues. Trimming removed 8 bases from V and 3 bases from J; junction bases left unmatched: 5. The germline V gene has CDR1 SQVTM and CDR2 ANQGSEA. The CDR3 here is CSTGQGDYGYTF. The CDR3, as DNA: TGCAGCACAGGACAGGGCGACTATGGCTACACCTTC. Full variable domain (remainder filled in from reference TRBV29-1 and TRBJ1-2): SAVISQKPSRDICQRGTSLTIQCQVDSQVTMMFWYRQQPGQSLTLIATANQGSEATYESGFVIDKFPISRPNLTFSTLTVSNMSPEDSSIYLCSTGQGDYGYTFGSGTRLTVV.

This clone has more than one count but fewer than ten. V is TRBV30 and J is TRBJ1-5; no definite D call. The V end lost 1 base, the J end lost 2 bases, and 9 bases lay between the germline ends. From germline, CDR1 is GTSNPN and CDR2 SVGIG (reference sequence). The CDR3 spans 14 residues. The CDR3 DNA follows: TGTGCCTGGAGTGGTAATCGGGGCAATCAGCCCCAGCATTTT. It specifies CAWSGNRGNQPQHF.

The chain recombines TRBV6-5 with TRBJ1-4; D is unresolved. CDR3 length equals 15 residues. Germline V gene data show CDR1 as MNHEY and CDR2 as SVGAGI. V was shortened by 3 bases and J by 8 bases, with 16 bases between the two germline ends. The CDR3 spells CASSYGWARLEKLFF. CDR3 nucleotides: TGTGCCAGCAGTTATGGGTGGGCCCGGCTCGAAAAACTGTTTTTT.

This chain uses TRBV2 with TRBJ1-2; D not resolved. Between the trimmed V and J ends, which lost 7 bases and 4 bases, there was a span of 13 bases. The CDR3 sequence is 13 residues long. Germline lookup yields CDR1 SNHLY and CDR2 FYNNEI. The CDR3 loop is CASIVNGPYGYTF. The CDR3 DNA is TGTGCCAGCATAGTCAACGGGCCCTATGGCTACACCTTC.

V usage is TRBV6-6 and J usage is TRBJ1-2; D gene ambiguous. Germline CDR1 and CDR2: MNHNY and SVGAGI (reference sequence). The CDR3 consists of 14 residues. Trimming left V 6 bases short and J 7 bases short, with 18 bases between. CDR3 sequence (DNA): TGTGCCAGCAGCCAAGAGTGGGCGGGTTCTGGCTACACCTTC. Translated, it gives CASSQEWAGSGYTF.

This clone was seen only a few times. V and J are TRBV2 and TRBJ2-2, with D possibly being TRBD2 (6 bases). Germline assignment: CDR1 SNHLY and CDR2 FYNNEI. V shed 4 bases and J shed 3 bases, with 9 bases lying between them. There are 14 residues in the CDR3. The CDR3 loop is CASSVADYTGELFF. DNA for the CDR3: TGTGCCAGCAGTGTAGCGGACTACACCGGGGAGCTGTTTTTT.